This TCR beta chain stems from a study of spatial heterogeneity in lung cancer. Study-level information: Strong correlation was found between tumor-region TCR transcript counts and a T cell module score from matched bulk RNA-seq. General observations from the study: Tumor mutation counts were tracked by expanded intratumoral alpha and beta TCR counts.

This clonotype was seen repeatedly, ten times or more. The antigen remains unidentified. This beta chain slipped into a library made for alpha chains as a stray read, so its size is not meaningful. Time point given: sample taken at primary tumor resection. The approximately 79 donors had untreated early-stage non-small cell lung cancer. Single TCR cDNA molecules each had their own unique molecular identifier. TCRdb re-called the 5' RACE reads through MiXCR, storing one row per CDR3 protein. The table has around 16,000 distinct CDR3 sequences, approximately 6.5% seen once. Trimming cost V 6 bases and J 0 bases, with 8 bases left between them. There are 14 residues in the CDR3.

The receptor was isolated from a female donor with early-stage non-small cell lung cancer. The sample in question was lung tumor tissue, obtained at surgery. The V and J genes are TRBV12-3 or TRBV12-4 and TRBJ2-2; D is unclear. The CDR3 is CASRVSANTGELFF. CDR3 nucleotides: TGTGCCAGCAGGGTATCCGCGAACACCGGGGAGCTGTTTTTT.